These 24 T cell receptor beta chains were all obtained from the same sample, sequenced in a study of cytomegalovirus exposure and HLA in healthy donors. Clones were sequenced by immunoSEQ multiplex PCR, and TCRdb holds only the in-frame ones, with some missing. Seen here are under 150,000 clones, 80% to 95% observed once, and the top ten hold 0.55% to 0.8%. Sequenced input: PBMCs. These receptor sequences come from a man in his late teens or twenties in good health and CMV-seronegative.

The chain links TRBV25-1 to TRBJ1-1; 8 bases match TRBD1. This CDR3 spans 14 amino acids. The germline V gene encodes CDR1 MGHDK and CDR2 SYGVNS. Trimming removed 6 bases from V and 4 bases from J; junction bases left unmatched: 7. The CDR3 loop reads CASRGRGQATEAFF. The DNA for the CDR3 is TGTGCCAGCAGGGGCAGGGGGCAGGCCACTGAAGCTTTCTTT.

The rearrangement joins TRBV18 to TRBJ2-1; D is undetermined. CDR1 is KGHSH, CDR2 LQKENI, per germline. V lost 0 bases to trimming and J lost 0 bases, with 6 bases between them. This CDR3 has 15 amino acids. CDR3 protein: CASSPPRSSYNEQFF. In DNA form, the CDR3 reads TGTGCCAGCTCACCACCGAGGAGCTCCTACAATGAGCAGTTCTTC.

This chain joins TRBV30 and TRBJ1-1; D remains ambiguous. The CDR3 runs to 13 residues. CDR1 is GTSNPN and CDR2 is SVGIG in the germline V gene (reference sequence). V was shortened by 0 bases and J by 5 bases, with 10 bases between the two germline ends. CDR3 loop: CAWSVRGRTEAFF. CDR3 DNA: TGTGCCTGGAGTGTGCGGGGTCGTACTGAAGCTTTCTTT.

This chain links TRBV7-2 with TRBJ2-7; weak D call: TRBD2 (6 bases). The germline CDR1 and CDR2 sequences are SGHTA and FQGNSA. V was clipped by 5 bases and J by 7 bases, with 21 bases between them. The CDR3 runs 15 residues. The CDR3 region is CASSAQGGLPYEQYF. As DNA, the CDR3 is TGTGCCAGCAGCGCCCAGGGAGGTCTACCATATGAGCAGTACTTC.

In nucleotides, the CDR3 is TGCAGCGTCACCAGGGGGTTGAATCAGCCCCAGCATTTT. This translates into CSVTRGLNQPQHF. V usage is TRBV29-1 and J usage is TRBJ1-5, with 7 bases aligning to TRBD1. CDR3 length equals 13 residues. V was clipped by 6 bases and J by 4 bases; unmatched bases: 6. CDR1 is SQVTM and CDR2 is ANQGSEA in the germline V gene.

The chain is built from TRBV5-4 and TRBJ1-4, with 7 bases fitting TRBD1. Germline CDR1 is SGHNT and CDR2 is YYREEE (reference sequence). Trimming cost V 4 bases and J 4 bases; bases outside gene matches: 13. CDR3 size: 17 residues. CDR3 region: CASSKTTRTGSNEKLFF. In DNA, the CDR3 is TGTGCCAGCAGCAAGACGACCCGGACAGGAAGTAATGAAAAACTGTTTTTT.

J is TRBJ2-1 and V is TRBV5-6, with a weak D call TRBD1 (7 bases). CDR3 length: 15 residues. V gave up 4 bases and J gave up 6 bases, with 17 bases separating them. Per germline, CDR1 SGHDT and CDR2 YYEEEE. This chain's CDR3 is CASSRERTGVNEQFF. Written as DNA, the CDR3 is TGTGCCAGCAGCCGGGAGCGCACAGGGGTCAATGAGCAGTTCTTC.

CDR3 coding DNA: TGTGCCAGTACCCCCGGGACAACTGAGGCGAGCTACACCTTC. Translating it yields CASTPGTTEASYTF. The V call is TRBV19, the J call TRBJ1-2, with D perhaps matching TRBD1 (6 bases). Germline CDR1 reads LNHDA; CDR2 reads SQIVND (reference sequence). CDR3 length equals 14 residues. Trimming left V 7 bases short and J 9 bases short, with 21 bases between.

V usage is TRBV14 and J usage is TRBJ2-7; TRBD1 matches at 10 bases. Germline V lookup: CDR1 SGHDN, CDR2 FVKESK. The length of the CDR3 is 14 residues. J was trimmed by 3 bases and V by 4 bases; bases with no gene match: 3. The CDR3 nucleotides read TGTGCCAGCAGCCTATGGACAGGGGGCTACGAGCAGTACTTC. Translated: CASSLWTGGYEQYF.

This chain uses TRBV4-2 with TRBJ1-5; D may be TRBD1 (5 bases). The CDR3 extends over 16 amino acids. Germline CDR1 and CDR2: LGHNA and YNFKEQ. V dropped 1 base and J dropped 7 bases, with 17 bases sitting between them. The CDR3 reads CASSQGPGWGEQPQHF. In DNA, the CDR3 is TGTGCCAGCAGCCAAGGGCCGGGCTGGGGGGAACAGCCCCAGCATTTT.

The chain uses TRBV11-3 and TRBJ2-7; 7 nucleotides line up with TRBD1. This CDR3 is 14 amino acids long. V gave up 5 bases and J gave up 6 bases; unmatched junction bases: 10. CDR1 and CDR2 (germline): SGHNT, YENEEA. The CDR3 sequence is CASSERTGVGEQYF. The CDR3 region has the DNA TGTGCCAGCAGCGAACGAACAGGGGTTGGCGAGCAGTACTTC. The entire variable domain, with the rest obtained from reference TRBV11-3 and TRBJ2-7, is as follows: EAGVVQSPRYKIIEKKQPVAFWCNPISGHNTLYWYLQNLGQGPELLIRYENEEAVDDSQLPKDRFSAERLKGVDSTLKIQPAELGDSAVYLCASSERTGVGEQYFGPGTRLTVT.

The chain recombines TRBV6-6 with TRBJ2-5, with D possibly TRBD2 on 7 matching bases. CDR1 is MNHNY and CDR2 is SVGAGI in the germline V gene (reference sequence). The CDR3 sequence is 14 residues long. V lost 2 bases, J lost 5 bases, and 12 bases lay in between. This chain's CDR3 is CASSYGGARETQYF. As DNA, the CDR3 is TGTGCCAGCAGTTACGGGGGGGCGAGGGAGACCCAGTACTTC.

V and J are TRBV13 and TRBJ2-1; the match to TRBD2 covers 12 bases. CDR3 length: 15 residues. Looked up from germline, CDR1 is PRHDT and CDR2 is FYEKMQ (reference sequence). Germline trimming cut 1 base from V and 10 bases from J; bases unmatched to any gene: 5. CDR3 region: CASSLASGRANEQFF. The DNA of the CDR3 is TGTGCCAGCAGCTTAGCTAGCGGGAGGGCGAACGAGCAGTTCTTC.

The DNA for the CDR3 is TGTGCCAGCAGTTACGTACGGGGCACTGAAGCTTTCTTT. It is translated as CASSYVRGTEAFF. This chain uses TRBV6-5 with TRBJ1-1; the D is unclear. The germline CDR1 and CDR2 sequences are MNHEY and SVGAGI. Trimming stripped 2 bases from V and 4 bases from J, with 8 bases between. The CDR3 runs to 13 residues.

The V gene is TRBV14, the J gene TRBJ1-1; TRBD1 agrees at 7 bases. Unmatched junction bases numbered 10, after V lost 0 bases and J lost 3 bases. The CDR3 totals 17 residues. In germline, CDR1 is SGHDN, CDR2 FVKESK. CDR3: CASSQDWTGGEYTEAFF. The CDR3, as DNA: TGTGCCAGCAGCCAAGATTGGACAGGAGGTGAGTACACTGAAGCTTTCTTT.

The chain recombines TRBV5-5 with TRBJ2-7; TRBD1 matches 8 bases. Trimming took 0 bases from V and 2 from J; bases not matched to a gene: 7. Germline V gives CDR1 SGHKS, CDR2 YYEKEE (reference sequence). The CDR3 length is 16 residues. CDR3 sequence: CASSLDVRQGTYEQYF. CDR3 nucleotide sequence: TGTGCCAGCAGCTTGGACGTGAGACAGGGGACCTACGAGCAGTACTTC.

The V and J genes are TRBV9 and TRBJ2-1; a possible D gene is TRBD2 (6 bases). Germline V gives CDR1 SGDLS, CDR2 YYNGEE. V shed 4 bases and J shed 3 bases, with 14 bases lying between them. The length of the CDR3 is 15 residues. The CDR3 reads CASSSLGTGYNEQFF. The CDR3 coding sequence is TGTGCCAGCAGCTCACTCGGGACTGGCTACAATGAGCAGTTCTTC.

This rearrangement joins TRBV7-8 to TRBJ2-5; D unclear. Trimming left V 5 bases short and J 0 bases short, with 10 bases between. The CDR3 runs to 14 residues. In germline, CDR1 is SGHVS, CDR2 FQNEAQ. CDR3 amino acids: CASSHTEYQETQYF. The CDR3 bases are TGTGCCAGCAGCCACACGGAGTACCAAGAGACCCAGTACTTC. Supplemented by reference TRBV7-8 and TRBJ2-5, the full variable domain reads GAGVSQSPRYKVAKRGQDVALRCDPISGHVSLFWYQQALGQGPEFLTYFQNEAQLDKSGLPSDRFFAERPEGSVSTLKIQRTQQEDSAVYLCASSHTEYQETQYFGPGTRLLVL.

The chain is built from TRBV19 and TRBJ1-2, with TRBD1 matching 8 bases. CDR1 and CDR2 (germline): LNHDA, SQIVND (reference sequence). Trimming took 7 bases from V and 2 from J; bases not matched to a gene: 6. This CDR3 region has 14 residues. CDR3 sequence: CASNPRDRNYGYTF. The DNA of the CDR3 is TGTGCCAGTAACCCCCGGGACAGGAACTATGGCTACACCTTC.

J is TRBJ2-5 and V is TRBV4-1; a weak D match, TRBD1 (6 bases). Germline V gene sequence: CDR1 MGHRA, CDR2 YSYEKL. V lost 0 bases to trimming and J lost 11 bases, with 16 bases between them. This CDR3 comprises 14 residues. CDR3 nucleotides: TGCGCCAGCAGCCAAGAAAGGCAGGGGCCCTTTCAGTACTTC. Translated: CASSQERQGPFQYF.

The chain links TRBV7-9 to TRBJ1-1; 9 positions match TRBD1. Germline V gene sequence: CDR1 SEHNR, CDR2 FQNEAQ (reference sequence). With V trimmed by 4 bases and J by 7 bases, 13 bases remained unmatched. There are 16 residues in the CDR3. This CDR3 reads CASSSSSTGTGREAFF. As DNA, the CDR3 is TGTGCCAGCAGCTCCTCTTCCACCGGGACAGGGCGTGAAGCTTTCTTT.

This chain joins TRBV7-6 and TRBJ2-5, with 10 bases identical to TRBD1. Per the germline V gene, CDR1 is SGHVS and CDR2 is FNYEAQ. The CDR3 has 14 amino acids. V trimming: 4 bases; J trimming: 14 bases; junction bases outside the gene matches: 13. The DNA of the CDR3 is TGTGCCAGCAGCTCTCTTGATCCGGGACAGGGGTGCTACTTC. This gives the protein CASSSLDPGQGCYF.

The gene calls are TRBV5-4 and TRBJ2-7; 7 positions agree with TRBD1. V dropped 0 bases and J dropped 2; count of bases not matched to a gene: 11. This CDR3 has 17 residues. CDR1 is SGHNT, CDR2 YYREEE, per germline (reference sequence). CDR3 region: CASSLGSWDREPYEQYV. Here the CDR3 DNA reads TGTGCCAGCAGCTTGGGGTCTTGGGACAGAGAACCCTACGAGCAGTACGTC.

This chain links TRBV19 with TRBJ2-5; 14 positions match TRBD2. Germline V gene data show CDR1 as LNHDA and CDR2 as SQIVND (reference sequence). The CDR3 is 14 amino acids. J gave up 7 bases and V 8 bases, and 6 bases lay outside the gene matches. The CDR3 DNA sequence: TGTGCCAGTGCCGGGACTAGCGGGAGAGTGACCCAGTACTTC. It yields the protein CASAGTSGRVTQYF.